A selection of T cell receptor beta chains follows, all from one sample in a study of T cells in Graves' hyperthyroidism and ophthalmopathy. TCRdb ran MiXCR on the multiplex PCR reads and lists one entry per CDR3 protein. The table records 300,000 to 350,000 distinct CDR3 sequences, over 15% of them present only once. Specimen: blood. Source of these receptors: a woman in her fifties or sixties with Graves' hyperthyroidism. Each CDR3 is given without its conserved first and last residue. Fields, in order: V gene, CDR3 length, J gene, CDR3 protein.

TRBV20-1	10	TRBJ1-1	SARDPRTEAF
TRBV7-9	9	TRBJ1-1	AAGEGWEAF
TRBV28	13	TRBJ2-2	ASSHRGGLTGELF
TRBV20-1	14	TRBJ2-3	SAGQTSGFSTDTQY
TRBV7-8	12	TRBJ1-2	ASSSGLPFYGYT
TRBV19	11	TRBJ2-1	ASSQGRLNEQF
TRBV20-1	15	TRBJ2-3	SARDRERGGDSDTQY
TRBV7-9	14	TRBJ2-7	ASSPTSGRGAYEQY
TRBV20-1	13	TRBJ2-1	SASLASDLYNEQF
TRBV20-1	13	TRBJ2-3	SADLRGKSTDTQY
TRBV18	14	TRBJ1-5	ASSPRDGEGIWPQH
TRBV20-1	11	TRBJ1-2	SARALGSYGYT
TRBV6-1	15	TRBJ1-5	ASSPGQGGYSNQPQH
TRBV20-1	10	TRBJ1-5	SARREPQPQH
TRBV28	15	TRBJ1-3	ASTLPPVGAHGNTIY
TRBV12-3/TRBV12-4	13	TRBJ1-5	ASSLNSGEIQPQH
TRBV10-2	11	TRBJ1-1	ASSESTGAKAF
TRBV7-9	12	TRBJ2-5	ASSETGGDETQY
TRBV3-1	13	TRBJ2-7	ASSQGSGNLNEQY
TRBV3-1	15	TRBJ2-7	ASSQHPAAAISYEQY
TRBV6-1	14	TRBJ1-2	ASSENSQGILNGYT
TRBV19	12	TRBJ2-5	ASSTRGGQETQY
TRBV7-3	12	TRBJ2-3	ASSPGRYTDTQY
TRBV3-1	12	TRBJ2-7	ASSQDGQVYEQY
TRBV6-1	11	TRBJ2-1	ASSDEGGHEQF
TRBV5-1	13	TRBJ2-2	ASSLGAANTGELF
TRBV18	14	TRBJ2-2	ASSPWDTANTGELF
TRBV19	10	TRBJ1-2	ASSWTDYGYT
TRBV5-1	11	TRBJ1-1	ASSDQGLTEAF
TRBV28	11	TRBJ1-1	ASERSELTEAF
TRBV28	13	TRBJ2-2	ASSFGNGNTGELF
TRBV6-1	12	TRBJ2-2	ASSSGQGFGELF
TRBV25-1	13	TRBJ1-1	ASSVMGTGNTEAF
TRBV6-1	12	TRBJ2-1	ASSPETSGIEQF
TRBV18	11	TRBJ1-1	ASSPMKDTEAF
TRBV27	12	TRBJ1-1	ASSYRQGAPEAF
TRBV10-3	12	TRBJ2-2	AIGDRSNTGELF
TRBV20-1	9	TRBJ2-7	SAPRMGEQY
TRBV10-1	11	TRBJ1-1	ASSETALDEAF
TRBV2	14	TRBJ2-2	ASSVFSGGVSGELF